The next 27 T cell receptor beta chains were all read from a single sample in a study of cytotoxic CD8 clonotypes in ibrutinib-treated CLL. The table came from immunoSEQ multiplex PCR; TCRdb's copy has only in-frame clones and leaves some out. The table records 130,000 or so clones, about four fifths of them present only once. The sample in question was PBMCs, obtained after 12 months of ibrutinib treatment. These receptors originate from a human donor with chronic lymphocytic leukemia.

V gene TRBV6-5 combines with J gene TRBJ1-1; 7 bases fit TRBD1. The CDR3 loop spans 14 amino acids. Unmatched junction bases numbered 8, after V lost 2 bases and J lost 8 bases. The V gene's germline CDR1 is MNHEY and CDR2 SVGAGI. CDR3 DNA sequence: TGTGCCAGCAGTTACCTTTCCGGGACAGACGAAGCTTTCTTT. It is translated as CASSYLSGTDEAFF.

This clone was detected once. V is TRBV15 and J is TRBJ2-7, with 8 bases aligning to TRBD2. Germline assignment: CDR1 LNHNV and CDR2 YYDKDF (reference sequence). Trimming took 0 bases from V and 6 from J; bases not matched to a gene: 10. The CDR3 contains 16 residues. CDR3 protein: CATSRDPRVRGGEQYF. DNA of the CDR3: TGTGCCACCAGCAGAGATCCCAGAGTACGGGGGGGCGAGCAGTACTTC.

The V call is TRBV6-5, the J call TRBJ2-1, with D maybe TRBD2 (6 bases). V gave up 5 bases and J gave up 15 bases, with 14 bases separating them. Germline assignment: CDR1 MNHEY and CDR2 SVGAGI. This CDR3 comprises 11 residues. The CDR3 nucleotides are TGTGCCAGCAGTCCACAGGCGGGACTGTTCTTC. This encodes CASSPQAGLFF.

The chain has TRBV14 and TRBJ2-3; no clear D gene. CDR1 and CDR2 from the germline V gene are SGHDN and FVKESK. The V gene lost 5 bases and the J gene lost 8 bases, with 8 bases spanning the gap. The CDR3 covers 11 residues. The CDR3 coding sequence is TGTGCCAGCAGCGCGTTTGGTACGCAGTATTTT. Its translation: CASSAFGTQYF.

This rearrangement joins TRBV5-1 to TRBJ1-2; 8 nucleotides line up with TRBD1. V dropped 5 bases and J dropped 4; count of bases not matched to a gene: 7. The CDR3 runs 14 residues. Germline loops: CDR1 SGHRS, CDR2 YFSETQ. The CDR3, as DNA: TGCGCCAGCAGATTAACCGGGACAGGCTATGGCTACACCTTC. Its translation: CASRLTGTGYGYTF.

The CDR3 loop is CAWSVTRTSAFYEQYF. In DNA form, the CDR3 reads TGTGCCTGGAGTGTAACCCGGACTAGCGCCTTCTACGAGCAGTACTTC. The genes are TRBV30 and TRBJ2-7; 9 bases align to TRBD2. Trimming at V came to 0 bases and at J to 3 bases, leaving 9 bases not matched to a gene. The CDR3 totals 16 residues. Per the germline V gene, CDR1 is GTSNPN and CDR2 is SVGIG (reference sequence).

This chain connects TRBV27 to TRBJ2-7; 9 bases align to TRBD1. Germline trimming cut 4 bases from V and 4 bases from J; bases unmatched to any gene: 5. The CDR3 sequence is 14 residues long. Germline V gene sequence: CDR1 MNHEY, CDR2 SMNVEV (reference sequence). The CDR3 spells CASSWGTGKYEQYF. The CDR3 nucleotides read TGTGCCAGCAGTTGGGGGACAGGGAAATACGAGCAGTACTTC.

The chain has TRBV10-2 and TRBJ2-5; 10 nucleotides match TRBD2. The V and J ends lost 8 bases and 4 bases, in that order; junction bases with no gene match: 22. Per the germline V gene, CDR1 is WSHSY and CDR2 is SAAADI. This CDR3 is 19 amino acids long. The CDR3 DNA is TGCGCCAGCGGGTCGCCCACTAGCGGGATATCTTTGGTAGTAGAGACCCAGTACTTC. This translates into CASGSPTSGISLVVETQYF.

The V call is TRBV29-1, the J call TRBJ1-2; the match to TRBD1 covers 9 bases. Germline CDR1 and CDR2: SQVTM and ANQGSEA. V lost 5 bases and J lost 5; bases outside the gene matches: 9. This CDR3 contains 14 residues. The CDR3 sequence: CSVTAGTGPYGYTF. In DNA form, the CDR3 reads TGCAGCGTTACTGCCGGGACAGGGCCTTATGGCTACACCTTC.

This clone occurred once. The chain links TRBV13 to TRBJ2-1; D perhaps matches TRBD1 (6 bases). CDR3 length: 16 amino acids. Per germline, CDR1 PRHDT and CDR2 FYEKMQ (reference sequence). V lost 6 bases and J lost 0, with 15 bases in between. This CDR3 is CASRSRDISSYNEQFF. The CDR3 nucleotides read TGTGCCAGCAGATCCCGGGACATCAGCTCCTACAATGAGCAGTTCTTC.

This clone was detected only once. The genes are TRBV7-2 and TRBJ2-1, with D possibly called TRBD1 or TRBD2 (5 bases each). This CDR3 is 16 amino acids long. Trimming cost V 5 bases and J 0 bases, with 14 bases left between them. CDR1 is SGHTA and CDR2 is FQGNSA in the germline V gene. CDR3 region: CASSPKRGVSYNEQFF. Written as DNA, the CDR3 is TGTGCCAGCAGCCCCAAACGAGGGGTCTCCTACAATGAGCAGTTCTTC.

V gene TRBV7-9 combines with J gene TRBJ1-2; D remains unclear. This CDR3 region has 15 residues. Trimming left V 1 base short and J 1 base short, with 10 bases between. The germline CDR1 and CDR2 sequences are SEHNR and FQNEAQ (reference sequence). CDR3 sequence: CASSLVSALNYGYTF. In DNA form, the CDR3 reads TGTGCCAGCAGCTTAGTATCGGCTCTTAACTATGGCTACACCTTC.

This clone was counted a few times. The rearrangement links TRBV2 to TRBJ1-4; tentatively, D is TRBD1 (5 bases). The CDR3 loop spans 16 amino acids. Trimming removed 7 bases from V and 0 bases from J, with 15 bases in between. Per the germline V gene, CDR1 is SNHLY and CDR2 is FYNNEI. The CDR3 DNA is TGTGCCAGCATGGGGCAGAGAGATTCAACTAATGAAAAACTGTTTTTT. Its protein is CASMGQRDSTNEKLFF.

V gene TRBV6-1 combines with J gene TRBJ1-1; D possibly corresponds to TRBD1 (5 bases). Germline values: CDR1 MNHNS, CDR2 SASEGT. V lost 5 bases to trimming and J lost 4 bases, with 11 bases between them. The CDR3 runs to 13 residues. CDR3 protein: CASSLDQGTEAFF. CDR3 sequence (DNA): TGTGCCAGCAGTTTGGACCAGGGCACTGAAGCTTTCTTT.

The gene calls are TRBV14 and TRBJ2-2, with D perhaps matching TRBD1 (5 bases). The CDR3 covers 15 residues. V lost 0 bases to trimming and J lost 5 bases, with 10 bases between them. Germline CDR1 and CDR2: SGHDN and FVKESK. CDR3 in DNA: TGTGCCAGCAGCCAAGACAGGGTTTTAACCGGGGAGCTGTTTTTT. It is translated as CASSQDRVLTGELFF.

The chain recombines TRBV9 with TRBJ2-7; D tentatively fits TRBD1 or TRBD2 (5 bases each). V lost 4 bases and J 6 bases, leaving 14 bases between the germline ends. This CDR3 region has 13 residues. Germline V gives CDR1 SGDLS, CDR2 YYNGEE. The CDR3 is CASSSHGASEQYF. For the CDR3, the DNA is TGTGCCAGCAGCTCTCACGGGGCCTCCGAGCAGTACTTC.

V usage is TRBV19 and J usage is TRBJ1-1, with D maybe TRBD1 (5 bases). The CDR3 length is 15 residues. Germline values: CDR1 LNHDA, CDR2 SQIVND (reference sequence). Trimming stripped 4 bases from V and 3 bases from J, with 15 bases between. The CDR3 DNA reads TGTGCCAGTAGTACTTACCCGGGGGGAGACACTGAAGCTTTCTTT. Encoded protein: CASSTYPGGDTEAFF.

The CDR3 region is CASSFAGGPLEQYF. The CDR3 bases are TGTGCCAGCAGCTTCGCGGGAGGGCCCCTCGAGCAGTACTTC. The genes are TRBV5-4 and TRBJ2-7; 9 nucleotides match TRBD2. CDR3 length equals 14 residues. The germline V gene has CDR1 SGHNT and CDR2 YYREEE (reference sequence). Losses at the gene ends were 2 bases for V and 6 bases for J; bases not matched to a gene: 6.

This clone was found many times. The chain is built from TRBV9 and TRBJ1-1; TRBD1 agrees at 7 bases. The V and J ends lost 0 bases and 1 base, in that order; junction bases with no gene match: 3. The CDR3 sequence is 15 residues long. CDR1 SGDLS and CDR2 YYNGEE come from the germline V gene. The CDR3 DNA sequence: TGTGCCAGCAGCGTAGGATCAGGGGGGAACACTGAAGCTTTCTTT. Encoded protein: CASSVGSGGNTEAFF. The whole variable domain, remainder taken from reference TRBV9 and TRBJ1-1, is DSGVTQTPKHLITATGQRVTLRCSPRSGDLSVYWYQQSLDQGLQFLIQYYNGEERAKGNILERFSAQQFPDLHSELNLSSLELGDSALYFCASSVGSGGNTEAFFGQGTRLTVV.

The V call is TRBV15, the J call TRBJ2-2; D gene ambiguous. Per germline, CDR1 LNHNV and CDR2 YYDKDF (reference sequence). This CDR3 region has 15 residues. Trimming removed 5 bases at V and 4 bases at J, with 14 bases between. This CDR3 is CATSPAAKPTGELFF. The CDR3 DNA sequence: TGTGCCACCAGCCCTGCCGCCAAACCCACCGGGGAGCTGTTTTTT.

This clone was seen a handful of times. J is TRBJ2-7 and V is TRBV10-3; 13 nucleotides match TRBD2. CDR1 and CDR2 from the germline V gene are ENHRY and SYGVKD. This CDR3 is built from 16 residues. Trimming cost V 3 bases and J 2 bases; bases outside gene matches: 4. In nucleotides, the CDR3 is TGTGCCATCAGTGATATCGGGACTAGCGGGACCTACGAGCAGTACTTC. Protein sequence: CAISDIGTSGTYEQYF.

This chain links TRBV5-1 with TRBJ2-5, with 8 bases fitting TRBD2. Germline CDR1 SGHRS, CDR2 YFSETQ. The CDR3 extends over 18 amino acids. V lost 1 base and J lost 1; bases outside the gene matches: 12. The CDR3 region is CASSLNPAGGGPQETQYF. In DNA, the CDR3 is TGCGCCAGCAGCTTGAATCCGGCGGGAGGAGGGCCCCAAGAGACCCAGTACTTC.

The J gene is TRBJ2-7, the V gene TRBV7-3; no reliable D call. The V gene's germline CDR1 is SGHTA and CDR2 FQGTGA. Trimming took 2 bases from V and 2 from J, leaving 10 bases between them. This CDR3 spans 14 amino acids. The CDR3 DNA reads as TGTGCCAGCAGCTTATATCAACACCCCTACGAGCAGTACTTC. As protein: CASSLYQHPYEQYF.

The chain uses TRBV18 and TRBJ2-1; D unresolved. CDR3 size: 13 residues. Per germline, CDR1 KGHSH and CDR2 LQKENI. The V gene lost 8 bases and the J gene lost 8 bases, with 16 bases spanning the gap. The CDR3 nucleotides are TGTGCCAGCGGTGGGGATGGCTCAGATGAGCAGTTCTTC. It encodes CASGGDGSDEQFF. Filled out from reference TRBV18 and TRBJ2-1, the complete variable domain reads NAGVMQNPRHLVRRRGQEARLRCSPMKGHSHVYWYRQLPEEGLKFMVYLQKENIIDESGMPKERFSAEFPKEGPSILRIQQVVRGDSAAYFCASGGDGSDEQFFGPGTRLTVL.

This rearrangement joins TRBV2 to TRBJ1-1, with TRBD1 as a possible D gene (5 bases). V was trimmed by 5 bases and J by 6 bases, leaving 16 bases between them. The CDR3 contains 14 residues. Germline CDR1 and CDR2: SNHLY and FYNNEI. CDR3 amino acids: CASSRDGAWAEAFF. The CDR3 bases are TGTGCCAGCAGTCGGGACGGGGCTTGGGCTGAAGCTTTCTTT.

This chain links TRBV6-5 with TRBJ1-2; 9 bases are a match to TRBD1. In germline, CDR1 is MNHEY, CDR2 SVGAGI. This CDR3 has 15 amino acids. J gave up 6 bases and V 5 bases, and 10 bases lay outside the gene matches. This chain's CDR3 is CASSPAGQGRDGYTF. The CDR3 DNA sequence: TGTGCCAGCAGTCCCGCGGGACAGGGAAGGGATGGCTACACCTTC.

A single count supports this clone. The chain links TRBV19 to TRBJ2-2; TRBD1 matches at 9 bases. The CDR3 sequence is 14 residues long. Germline CDR1 is LNHDA and CDR2 is SQIVND (reference sequence). The J segment lost 6 bases and the V segment lost 5 bases, leaving 4 bases of the junction unmatched. The DNA of the CDR3 is TGTGCCAGTAGTTCCCACAGGGGGCCCGGGGAGCTGTTTTTT. As protein: CASSSHRGPGELFF.